Shown below are 4 T cell receptor beta chains from a single sample sequenced in a study of CD4 T cells in relation to SARS-CoV-2 and coronaviruses. Profiled with immunoSEQ multiplex PCR; TCRdb holds only in-frame clones, not every one. The table lists about 36,000 clones, about 79% of them singletons. Antigens for these TCRs are unknown. Sequencing was performed on naive CD4+ T cells from PBMCs, cultured in vitro. Indicated subset: naive CD4+ T cells isolated by negative enrichment. These receptors came from an adult with COVID-19.

The chain links TRBV7-3 to TRBJ2-3; 11 bases line up with TRBD2. Trimming removed 0 bases from V and 1 base from J; junction bases left unmatched: 0. The CDR3 is 16 amino acids. CDR1 is SGHTA, CDR2 FQGTGA, per germline. The CDR3 spells CASSLTSGRGTDTQYF. CDR3 nucleotides: TGTGCCAGCAGCTTAACTAGCGGGAGGGGCACAGATACGCAGTATTTT.

This rearrangement joins TRBV12-3 or TRBV12-4 to TRBJ2-4; D is unclear. The CDR3 extends over 12 amino acids. The ends were cut back, 1 base at V and 3 bases at J, with 1 base in the middle. The CDR3 reads CASSLDKNIQYF. Written as DNA, the CDR3 is TGTGCCAGCAGTTTAGACAAAAACATTCAGTACTTC.

V gene TRBV18 combines with J gene TRBJ2-2, with D perhaps TRBD1 (6 bases). The germline V gene has CDR1 KGHSH and CDR2 LQKENI. With 3 bases removed from V and 5 bases from J, the gap between germline ends came to 13 bases. The CDR3 is 15 residues long. The CDR3 coding sequence is TGTGCCAGCTCACCCTGGACAGAACGAACCGGGGAGCTGTTTTTT. Residues: CASSPWTERTGELFF.

The chain joins TRBV18 to TRBJ1-4; D may be TRBD1 (5 bases). The CDR3 is made up of 16 amino acids. V lost 4 bases and J lost 3, with 15 bases in between. Germline V gives CDR1 KGHSH, CDR2 LQKENI. CDR3 amino acids: CASSLNSGEANEKLFF. CDR3 DNA sequence: TGTGCCAGCTCACTCAATTCGGGGGAAGCTAATGAAAAACTGTTTTTT.